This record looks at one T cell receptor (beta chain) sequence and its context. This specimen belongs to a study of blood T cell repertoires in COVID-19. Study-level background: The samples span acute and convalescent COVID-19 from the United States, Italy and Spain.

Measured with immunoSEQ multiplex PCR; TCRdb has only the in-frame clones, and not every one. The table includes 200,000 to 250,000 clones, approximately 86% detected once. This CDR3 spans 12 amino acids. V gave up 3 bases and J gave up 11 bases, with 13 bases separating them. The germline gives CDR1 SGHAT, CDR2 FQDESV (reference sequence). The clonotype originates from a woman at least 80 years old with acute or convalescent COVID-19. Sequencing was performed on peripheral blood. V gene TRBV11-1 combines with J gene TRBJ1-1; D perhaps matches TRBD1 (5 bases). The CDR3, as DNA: TGTGCCAGCAGCTTCCCAGGGTTTAGTGCTTTCTTT. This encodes CASSFPGFSAFF.